This T cell receptor beta chain is drawn from a study of blood T cells in healthy people across ages. The CDR3 has 16 residues. The trim removed 5 bases at V and 0 bases at J, leaving 8 bases unmatched. Per the germline V gene, CDR1 is LGHDT and CDR2 is YNNKEL (reference sequence). The authors ran a second PCR of roughly 6 to 12 cycles using a sample-barcoded 5' primer and a J-beta primer mix. TCRdb independently ran MiXCR on the 5' RACE reads; one entry per CDR3 protein. The profile shows some 1.1 million distinct CDR3 sequences, around two fifths of them singletons. The specimen was blood. The gene calls are TRBV3-1 and TRBJ1-2; 8 bases agree with TRBD1. This TCR derives from a man between 18 and 29 years old in good health. CDR3 in DNA: TGTGCCAGCAGCGTCGGACAGGGAGTCGCTAACTATGGCTACACCTTC. Its translation: CASSVGQGVANYGYTF.